There are a few counts of the clone carrying this T cell receptor (beta chain). Its specificity is not known. This entry comes from a study of beta chain features in type 1 diabetes. General study findings and limits: Shorter TCRB CDR3s, moderately but significantly so, marked every one of the four CD4+ subsets in Type 1 diabetes patients.

One heparinised draw of blood, averaging roughly 120 mL, came from each donor. Staining for CD45RO/CCR7/CD25/CD127/CD95/CD27 allowed sorting of CD4+ naive, central memory, regulatory and stem cell-like memory cells. Investigators reverse transcribed all isolated RNA, so they sequenced expressed TCRB transcripts. Here immunoSEQ multiplex PCR was the method, and the copy in TCRdb shows in-frame clones only, minus some. The sample lists about 170,000 clones, 7.8% seen once, with 0.94% in the top ten. Unmatched junction bases numbered 4, after V lost 4 bases and J lost 8 bases. Germline-derived CDR1 and CDR2 are LGHNA and YNFKEQ. The CDR3 has 14 residues.

Input material: central memory CD4+ T cells from blood. The chain links TRBV4-2 to TRBJ1-4, with TRBD1 matching 10 bases. The sequence came from a woman aged 40 to 50 with type 1 diabetes. Written as DNA, the CDR3 is TGTGCCAGCAGCCCTAGGACAGGGGGAGAAAAACTGTTTTTT. This gives the protein CASSPRTGGEKLFF.